This is a list of T cell receptor beta chains from one sample in a study of T cells in Graves' hyperthyroidism and ophthalmopathy. TCRdb independently ran MiXCR on the multiplex PCR reads; one entry per CDR3 protein. Altogether 600,000 to 700,000 distinct CDR3 sequences are present, roughly 14% being singletons, with the ten largest covering approximately 4.2%. The sequenced sample consisted of blood. These receptors came from a woman aged 40 to 55 with Graves' ophthalmopathy. The CDR3 runs from the conserved cysteine through the conserved F or W. Fields, in order: V gene, J gene, D gene, clone size, CDR3 DNA, CDR3 protein. D genes are given only for firm matches. Expanded clones are given a class, and other clones once, few, many or no size at all.

TRBV25-1	TRBJ2-7	.	few	TGTGCCAGCAGTGAATATGATAGTAGAGGTTACGAGCAGTACTTC	CASSEYDSRGYEQYF
TRBV12-3/TRBV12-4	TRBJ1-5	TRBD1	many	TGTGCCAGCAGTTTACCCCGGGACAGGCGGAGCAATCAGCCCCAGCATTTT	CASSLPRDRRSNQPQHF
TRBV6-1	TRBJ2-7	TRBD2	.	TGTGCCAGCAGTCTAGCGGGAGGTATTCACTACGAGCAGTACTTC	CASSLAGGIHYEQYF
TRBV29-1	TRBJ1-2	TRBD1	many	TGCAGCGTTGAAGCCCCGGGACAGGAGTATGGCTACACCTTC	CSVEAPGQEYGYTF
TRBV10-3	TRBJ1-5	.	many	TGTGCCATCAGTGAAAGGGGAGTAGATCAGCCCCAGCATTTT	CAISERGVDQPQHF
TRBV6-1	TRBJ1-2	.	few	TGTGCCAGCAGGCAGGTTACGGATGGCTACACCTTC	CASRQVTDGYTF
TRBV27	TRBJ1-4	TRBD1	many	TGTGCCAGCAGTGGGAGCCCCGGGACAGGGGAAAGTCTACTGTTTTTT	CASSGSPGTGESLLFF
TRBV30	TRBJ1-1	.	many	TGTGCCTGGAGTGCCCACCACAGCAGTGAAGCTTTCTTT	CAWSAHHSSEAFF
TRBV13	TRBJ2-7	.	many	TGTGCCAGCAGTTTAGGCCGACAGGGATTCCTAGCGGCCCCCCGGACCTACGAGCAGTACTTC	CASSLGRQGFLAAPRTYEQYF
TRBV28	TRBJ2-2	.	many	TGTGCCAGTTCCGGGGGTACGAACACCGGGGAGCTGTTTTTT	CASSGGTNTGELFF
TRBV5-1	TRBJ1-1	TRBD1	few	TGCGCCAGCAGCAGAAGACAGGGTGGGACGAACACTGAAGCTTTCTTT	CASSRRQGGTNTEAFF
TRBV13	TRBJ2-7	.	.	TGTGCCAGCAGCTCCCCCCGAGGATGGGGAGACGAGCAGTACTTC	CASSSPRGWGDEQYF
TRBV19	TRBJ1-1	TRBD1	.	TGTGCCACCACGGGACAGTTTGAAGCTTTCTTT	CATTGQFEAFF
TRBV5-4	TRBJ2-7	TRBD1	many	TGTGCCAGCAGCTCGACAGGGGGCGCATACGAGCAGTACTTC	CASSSTGGAYEQYF
TRBV11-2	TRBJ2-5	.	many	TGTGCCAGCACCACCGGGCTAAGGGGGGGCGCACGAGAGACCCAGTACTTC	CASTTGLRGGARETQYF
TRBV3-1	TRBJ1-5	.	many	TGTGCCAGCAGCTGGGAGCCGGATCAGCCCCAGCATTTT	CASSWEPDQPQHF
TRBV27	TRBJ2-7	.	many	TGTGCCAGCAGTTTAAGAGGCTTCGGCGGGACGAGCTCCTACGAGCAGTACTTC	CASSLRGFGGTSSYEQYF
TRBV28	TRBJ1-2	.	many	TGTGCCAGCAGTCCCAATACCAGAGGCTATGGCTACACCTTC	CASSPNTRGYGYTF
TRBV12-3/TRBV12-4	TRBJ2-7	.	many	TGTGCCAGCAGCTTAGGGCGGGTCTCCTACGAGCAGTACTTC	CASSLGRVSYEQYF
TRBV6-1	TRBJ1-5	TRBD1	many	TGTGCCAGCAGTGGAACAGGGGGTTATCAGCCCCAGCATTTT	CASSGTGGYQPQHF
TRBV12-3/TRBV12-4	TRBJ1-1	.	many	TGTGCCAGCACCGCAGACAACACTGAAGCTTTCTTT	CASTADNTEAFF
TRBV20-1	TRBJ2-2	.	many	TGCAGTGCTAGGGCAGCAGCCGCGAGGACCGGGGAGCTGTTTTTT	CSARAAAARTGELFF
TRBV29-1	TRBJ1-4	.	few	TGCAGCGTTGAAGATTCGAGCCTGGAGGAAAAACTGTTTTTT	CSVEDSSLEEKLFF
TRBV18	TRBJ1-1	TRBD1	.	TGTGCCAGCTCACGACAGGGGAAGACTGAAGCTTTCTTT	CASSRQGKTEAFF
TRBV29-1	TRBJ1-2	.	many	TGCAGCGTTTTACCCGGGGACGTTAACTATGGCTACACCTTC	CSVLPGDVNYGYTF
TRBV11-1	TRBJ2-7	TRBD2	many	TGTGCCAGCAGCCCCGGGACTAGCGGGAGGGAAGAGCAGTACTTC	CASSPGTSGREEQYF
TRBV12-3/TRBV12-4	TRBJ1-5	.	many	TGTGCCAGCAGTATCCGGGGTAGCAATCAGCCCCAGCATTTT	CASSIRGSNQPQHF
TRBV6-2/TRBV6-3	TRBJ1-2	TRBD1	many	TGTGCCAGCACCTCCACGACAGGGGGTTACTATGGCTACACCTTC	CASTSTTGGYYGYTF
TRBV28	TRBJ1-1	.	few	TGTGCCAGCAGTTTATTAGGGCAGCTGAACACTGAAGCTTTCTTT	CASSLLGQLNTEAFF
TRBV12-3/TRBV12-4	TRBJ1-1	TRBD1	.	TGTGCCAGCAGTTTAGAATTCGTACGGTACAGGGGGCTCACTGAAGCTTTCTTT	CASSLEFVRYRGLTEAFF
TRBV4-3	TRBJ2-5	.	.	TGCGCCAGCAGCCAAGAACCCCTCCCCGGGCAAGAGACCCAGTACTTC	CASSQEPLPGQETQYF
TRBV28	TRBJ2-2	.	many	TGTGCCAGCAGTCCATCTCCCGGGGGGCCTAACACCGGGGAGCTGTTTTTT	CASSPSPGGPNTGELFF
TRBV28	TRBJ2-7	TRBD2	many	TGTGCCAGCAGTTTAGGGGGGGGTTTCTCCTACGAGCAGTACTTC	CASSLGGGFSYEQYF
TRBV5-1	TRBJ1-2	.	many	TGCGCCAGCAGCCAGGGACGGTATTATGGCTACACCTTC	CASSQGRYYGYTF
TRBV28	TRBJ1-5	.	few	TGTGCCAGCAGTTTAATCCCCCCCACAGGGCTTTATAGCAATCAGCCCCAGCATTTT	CASSLIPPTGLYSNQPQHF
TRBV28	TRBJ1-1	.	many	TGTGCCAGCGACAGGCCCATGAACACTGAAGCTTTCTTT	CASDRPMNTEAFF
TRBV4-1	TRBJ1-1	.	.	TGCGCCAGCAGCAGCGAACCCGGATCAGGGGAAACTGAAGCTTTCTTT	CASSSEPGSGETEAFF
TRBV30	TRBJ2-5	TRBD2	few	TGTGCCTGGAGTGTACGGGCTAGCGGCATAGAGACCCAGTACTTC	CAWSVRASGIETQYF
TRBV19	TRBJ2-7	TRBD1	many	TGTGCCAGTAGTACCGGACAGGGCTACGAGCAGTACTTC	CASSTGQGYEQYF
TRBV6-1	TRBJ2-7	.	many	TGTGCCAGCAGTGAATTGATATCCGAGCAGTACTTC	CASSELISEQYF
TRBV11-2	TRBJ1-2	TRBD1	many	TGTGCCAGCAGCGGTCTGACAGGGGGTAGTGGCTACACCTTC	CASSGLTGGSGYTF
TRBV6-2/TRBV6-3	TRBJ1-2	.	.	TGTGCCACCGAAGTGGGTACGGAGGACTATGGCTACACCTTC	CATEVGTEDYGYTF
TRBV28	TRBJ2-5	TRBD2	.	TGTGCCAGCAGTAACGGACTAGCGGGAGGGTCGGGAGAGACCCAGTACTTC	CASSNGLAGGSGETQYF
TRBV10-3	TRBJ2-7	TRBD1	many	TGTGCCATCAGTAGACAGGGGGTCGGCGAGCAGTACTTC	CAISRQGVGEQYF
TRBV28	TRBJ1-2	TRBD1	many	TGTGCCAGCAGTTTATACCCGACAGGGTATGGCTACACCTTC	CASSLYPTGYGYTF